The source of this T cell receptor beta chain is a study of early T cells in non-severe SARS-CoV-2 infection. This clonotype was observed once. The CDR3 is 14 amino acids. V was shortened by 4 bases and J by 4 bases, with 16 bases between the two germline ends. CDR1 SQVTM and CDR2 ANQGSEA come from the germline V gene. Unique molecular identifiers tagged individual cDNA molecules. MiXCR, applied by TCRdb to the 5' RACE reads, yields one record per CDR3 protein. Here the sample spans 35,000 to 40,000 distinct CDR3 sequences, roughly 9.7% being singletons. The V and J genes are TRBV29-1 and TRBJ1-1; TRBD1 might be the D (6 bases). This TCR derives from an adult who was a healthcare worker with PCR-confirmed SARS-CoV-2 infection or an uninfected control (not recorded which). Sequencing input: whole blood. CDR3 in DNA: TGCAGCGTTGCTAGGGCAGGGGATAGCACTGAAGCTTTCTTT. Amino acid sequence: CSVARAGDSTEAFF. Supplemented by reference TRBV29-1 and TRBJ1-1, the full variable domain reads SAVISQKPSRDICQRGTSLTIQCQVDSQVTMMFWYRQQPGQSLTLIATANQGSEATYESGFVIDKFPISRPNLTFSTLTVSNMSPEDSSIYLCSVARAGDSTEAFFGQGTRLTVV.